Each of the 24 T cell receptor beta chains below was sequenced from the same sample in a study of T cell responses to AZD1222 COVID-19 vaccine. Profiling relied on immunoSEQ multiplex PCR, and the TCRdb table lists in-frame clones only, not all of them. The profile shows about 150,000 clones, 94% of them singletons. The sample here was peripheral blood, taken on day 0 of AZD1222 vaccination. The source of these receptors is an adult in good health.

V and J are TRBV19 and TRBJ2-3; D possibly matches TRBD1 or TRBD2 (5 bases each). Looked up from germline, CDR1 is LNHDA and CDR2 is SQIVND (reference sequence). V lost 6 bases to trimming and J lost 6 bases, with 13 bases between them. The CDR3 has 13 residues. Written as DNA, the CDR3 is TGTGCCAGTAGGCCCCGAGGGGCCGATACGCAGTATTTT. Amino acid sequence: CASRPRGADTQYF. Full variable domain (missing parts from reference TRBV19 and TRBJ2-3): DGGITQSPKYLFRKEGQNVTLSCEQNLNHDAMYWYRQDPGQGLRLIYYSQIVNDFQKGDIAEGYSVSREKKESFPLTVTSAQKNPTAFYLCASRPRGADTQYFGPGTRLTVL.

The chain employs TRBV3-1 (or the pseudogene TRBV3-2) and TRBJ2-3; TRBD2 might be the D (6 bases). Germline lookup yields CDR1 LGHDT and CDR2 YNNKEL (reference sequence). This CDR3 contains 16 residues. Trimming removed 0 bases from V and 2 bases from J, with 12 bases in between. The CDR3 DNA reads TGTGCCAGCAGCCAAGATTTTGGCGGGGCCACAGATACGCAGTATTTT. Its translation is CASSQDFGGATDTQYF.

CDR3 in amino acids: CASSLGGFYGYTF. Written as DNA, the CDR3 is TGTGCCAGTAGTTTGGGGGGATTCTATGGCTACACCTTC. The chain is built from TRBV19 and TRBJ1-2, with D possibly matching TRBD1 (5 bases). Germline loops: CDR1 LNHDA, CDR2 SQIVND (reference sequence). Trimming left V 5 bases short and J 4 bases short, with 11 bases between. This CDR3 spans 13 amino acids.

This clone occurred once. The chain carries TRBV2 and TRBJ2-2, with D hard to call. V was cut by 4 bases and J by 6 bases, with 12 bases left in between. Per germline, CDR1 SNHLY and CDR2 FYNNEI. The CDR3 runs to 14 residues. The CDR3 nucleotides read TGTGCCAGCAGTGGCGAGGTTATGCCCGGGGAGCTGTTTTTT. It yields the protein CASSGEVMPGELFF. The full variable domain, completed using reference TRBV2 and TRBJ2-2, is EPEVTQTPSHQVTQMGQEVILRCVPISNHLYFYWYRQILGQKVEFLVSFYNNEISEKSEIFDDQFSVERPDGSNFTLKIRSTKLEDSAMYFCASSGEVMPGELFFGEGSRLTVL.

This clone was detected only once. The chain recombines TRBV18 with TRBJ2-7; perhaps TRBD1 as D (5 bases). Germline CDR1 reads KGHSH; CDR2 reads LQKENI. The V end lost 6 bases, the J end lost 7 bases, and 16 bases lay between the germline ends. The CDR3 covers 13 residues. This CDR3 reads CASSQGQTKEQYV. DNA for the CDR3: TGTGCCAGCTCTCAGGGTCAAACCAAGGAGCAGTACGTC.

This clone has just one count. This chain joins TRBV21-1 and TRBJ1-3; the DNA was not compared with TRBD1, the D call given in the table. TRBV21-1 is noted as a pseudogene. The CDR3 is 20 residues long. The CDR3: CASSKGAGTGEKHSGNTIYF. The CDR3 DNA sequence: TGTGCCAGCAGCAAAGGAGCCGGGACAGGGGAGAAACACTCTGGAAACACCATATATTTT.

This chain uses TRBV28 with TRBJ1-2; 9 bases agree with TRBD1. Trimming removed 5 bases from V and 4 bases from J; junction bases left unmatched: 8. The CDR3 has 15 residues. Germline CDR1 MDHEN, CDR2 SYDVKM. The CDR3 spells CASSPTDRGVYGYTF. The CDR3 DNA reads as TGTGCCAGCAGTCCCACGGACAGGGGCGTCTATGGCTACACCTTC.

The chain is built from TRBV14 and TRBJ1-4, with 8 bases lining up with TRBD1. Trimming took 8 bases from V and 0 from J; bases not matched to a gene: 20. Germline CDR1 is SGHDN and CDR2 is FVKESK. CDR3 length: 20 amino acids. The CDR3 region has the DNA TGTGCCAGCCCCACCCGTTGGGCAGGGGGCATCCCCGCAACTAATGAAAAACTGTTTTTT. It yields the protein CASPTRWAGGIPATNEKLFF.

This sequence joins TRBV6-5 and TRBJ1-5, with D possibly being TRBD1 (5 bases). Germline CDR1 MNHEY, CDR2 SVGAGI. Trimming left V 4 bases short and J 6 bases short, with 16 bases between. The length of the CDR3 is 15 residues. DNA of the CDR3: TGTGCCAGCAGTTCCGGAATCAGGGCTGGTCAGCCCCAGCATTTT. This gives the protein CASSSGIRAGQPQHF.

This sequence joins TRBV4-1 and TRBJ1-5; 7 nucleotides align to TRBD1. Losses at the gene ends were 0 bases for V and 7 bases for J; bases not matched to a gene: 9. The germline V gene encodes CDR1 MGHRA and CDR2 YSYEKL. The length of the CDR3 is 16 residues. The CDR3 DNA reads as TGCGCCAGCAGCCAAGAGGGCGCGACAGGGTTACAGCCCCAGCATTTT. Translating gives CASSQEGATGLQPQHF.

The chain joins TRBV4-1 to TRBJ1-1; D unresolved. Germline V gene data show CDR1 as MGHRA and CDR2 as YSYEKL. The ends were cut back, 4 bases at V and 5 bases at J, with 14 bases in the middle. CDR3 length: 14 amino acids. The CDR3 coding sequence is TGCGCCAGCAGCCCGGTCCCCGAGGATACTGAAGCTTTCTTT. It is translated as CASSPVPEDTEAFF.

The chain recombines TRBV30 with TRBJ1-3; TRBD1 might be the D (6 bases). Germline V lookup: CDR1 GTSNPN, CDR2 SVGIG (reference sequence). The CDR3 runs 15 residues. V lost 2 bases to trimming and J lost 3 bases, with 14 bases between them. The DNA for the CDR3 is TGTGCCTGGAGTATCACAGGGTGGGGTGGAAACACCATATATTTT. Translation gives CAWSITGWGGNTIYF.

This clone came up once. This chain connects TRBV27 to TRBJ1-1; D perhaps matches TRBD1 (6 bases). This CDR3 spans 16 amino acids. Trimming took 5 bases from V and 1 from J, leaving 17 bases between them. Germline loops: CDR1 MNHEY, CDR2 SMNVEV (reference sequence). Here the CDR3 reads CASSTNPDRKNTEAFF. The DNA for the CDR3 is TGTGCCAGCAGTACAAACCCCGACAGGAAGAACACTGAAGCTTTCTTT.

V and J are TRBV12-5 and TRBJ1-3; D is possibly TRBD1 (5 bases). The length of the CDR3 is 12 residues. Looked up from germline, CDR1 is LGHNT and CDR2 is FRNRAP. Deletions cut 3 bases from V and 8 bases from J, with 8 bases between. The CDR3 DNA is TGTGCTAGTGGTTTCTCGGGGGACACCATATATTTT. It specifies CASGFSGDTIYF.

The chain joins TRBV5-5 to TRBJ1-1, with 8 bases lining up with TRBD1. Germline assignment: CDR1 SGHKS and CDR2 YYEKEE (reference sequence). This CDR3 contains 14 residues. The ends lost 4 bases at V and 0 bases at J; junction bases unmatched: 2. CDR3 amino acids: CASSPGQVNTEAFF. In nucleotides, the CDR3 is TGTGCCAGCAGCCCGGGACAGGTGAACACTGAAGCTTTCTTT.

The rearrangement uses TRBV7-9 and TRBJ1-6, with 9 bases lining up with TRBD1. Germline assignment: CDR1 SEHNR and CDR2 FQNEAQ (reference sequence). This CDR3 is 18 amino acids long. V lost 2 bases and J lost 8; bases outside the gene matches: 13. In DNA form, the CDR3 reads TGTGCCAGCAGCTTAATACTCTCAAGGACAGGGGTAGATTCACCCCTCCACTTT. Translated, it gives CASSLILSRTGVDSPLHF.

V is TRBV7-2 and J is TRBJ1-4; a weak D match, TRBD1 (5 bases). The V gene's germline CDR1 is SGHTA and CDR2 FQGNSA. V shed 0 bases and J shed 7 bases, with 24 bases lying between them. The CDR3 has 19 residues. The CDR3 coding sequence is TGTGCCAGCAGCTTAGCATTTGGCAGGGAGGGCGAAAGCGGTGAAAAACTGTTTTTT. This translates into CASSLAFGREGESGEKLFF.

CDR3 residues: CASSQGGGRFTGELFF. The DNA for the CDR3 is TGTGCCAGCAGCCAAGGCGGCGGGAGGTTCACCGGGGAGCTGTTTTTT. This sequence joins TRBV4-2 and TRBJ2-2, with 8 nucleotides matching TRBD2. CDR1 and CDR2 from the germline V gene are LGHNA and YNFKEQ. V dropped 1 base and J dropped 4; count of bases not matched to a gene: 5. This CDR3 region has 16 residues.

V and J are TRBV19 and TRBJ2-1, with 11 positions matching TRBD1. With 4 bases clipped from V and 1 base from J, the junction kept 3 bases outside the gene matches. Germline CDR1 and CDR2: LNHDA and SQIVND (reference sequence). The CDR3 spans 16 residues. The CDR3 coding sequence is TGTGCCAGTAGTAACGGACAGGGGGCGTCCTACAATGAGCAGTTCTTC. This codes for CASSNGQGASYNEQFF.

This clone was detected only a few times. The J gene is TRBJ1-1, the V gene TRBV7-9; D is undetermined. Trimming pared 5 bases from V and 3 bases from J, leaving 19 bases between. The CDR3 is 16 residues long. CDR1 is SEHNR and CDR2 is FQNEAQ in the germline V gene (reference sequence). CDR3 sequence: CASSPTFAGSYTEAFF. The CDR3 DNA sequence: TGTGCCAGCAGCCCAACATTCGCTGGTTCGTACACTGAAGCTTTCTTT.

V and J are TRBV9 and TRBJ2-7, with 12 bases fitting TRBD2. Germline values: CDR1 SGDLS, CDR2 YYNGEE. This CDR3 is built from 13 residues. V lost 4 bases to trimming and J lost 6 bases; unmatched junction nucleotides: 2. In DNA form, the CDR3 reads TGTGCCAGCAGCTCGGGACTAGCGGGCGAGCAGTACGTC. This codes for CASSSGLAGEQYV.

The J gene is TRBJ2-1, the V gene TRBV19; D unclear. Germline CDR1 is LNHDA and CDR2 is SQIVND (reference sequence). V was shortened by 1 base and J by 7 bases, with 8 bases between the two germline ends. This CDR3 region has 13 residues. This chain's CDR3 is CASSIGSLNEQFF. In DNA, the CDR3 is TGTGCCAGTAGTATAGGGAGTTTGAATGAGCAGTTCTTC.

This chain uses TRBV18 with TRBJ1-1; no clear D. There are 15 residues in the CDR3. V gave up 3 bases and J gave up 4 bases, with 15 bases separating them. Germline V gene lookup returns CDR1 KGHSH and CDR2 LQKENI. The CDR3 DNA reads TGTGCCAGCTCACCTAACGAACTCGATAGCACTGAAGCTTTCTTT. This gives the protein CASSPNELDSTEAFF.

This chain connects TRBV20-1 to TRBJ2-5; possible D gene TRBD2, 5 bases. The CDR3 consists of 20 residues. V lost 3 bases and J 1 base, leaving 30 bases between the germline ends. Germline loops: CDR1 DFQATT, CDR2 SNEGSKA (reference sequence). The DNA of the CDR3 is TGCAGTGCTAGTTGGTCCGGACTTCGGAGCGGTGGCGAAGTCCAAGAGACCCAGTACTTC. Translation: CSASWSGLRSGGEVQETQYF.